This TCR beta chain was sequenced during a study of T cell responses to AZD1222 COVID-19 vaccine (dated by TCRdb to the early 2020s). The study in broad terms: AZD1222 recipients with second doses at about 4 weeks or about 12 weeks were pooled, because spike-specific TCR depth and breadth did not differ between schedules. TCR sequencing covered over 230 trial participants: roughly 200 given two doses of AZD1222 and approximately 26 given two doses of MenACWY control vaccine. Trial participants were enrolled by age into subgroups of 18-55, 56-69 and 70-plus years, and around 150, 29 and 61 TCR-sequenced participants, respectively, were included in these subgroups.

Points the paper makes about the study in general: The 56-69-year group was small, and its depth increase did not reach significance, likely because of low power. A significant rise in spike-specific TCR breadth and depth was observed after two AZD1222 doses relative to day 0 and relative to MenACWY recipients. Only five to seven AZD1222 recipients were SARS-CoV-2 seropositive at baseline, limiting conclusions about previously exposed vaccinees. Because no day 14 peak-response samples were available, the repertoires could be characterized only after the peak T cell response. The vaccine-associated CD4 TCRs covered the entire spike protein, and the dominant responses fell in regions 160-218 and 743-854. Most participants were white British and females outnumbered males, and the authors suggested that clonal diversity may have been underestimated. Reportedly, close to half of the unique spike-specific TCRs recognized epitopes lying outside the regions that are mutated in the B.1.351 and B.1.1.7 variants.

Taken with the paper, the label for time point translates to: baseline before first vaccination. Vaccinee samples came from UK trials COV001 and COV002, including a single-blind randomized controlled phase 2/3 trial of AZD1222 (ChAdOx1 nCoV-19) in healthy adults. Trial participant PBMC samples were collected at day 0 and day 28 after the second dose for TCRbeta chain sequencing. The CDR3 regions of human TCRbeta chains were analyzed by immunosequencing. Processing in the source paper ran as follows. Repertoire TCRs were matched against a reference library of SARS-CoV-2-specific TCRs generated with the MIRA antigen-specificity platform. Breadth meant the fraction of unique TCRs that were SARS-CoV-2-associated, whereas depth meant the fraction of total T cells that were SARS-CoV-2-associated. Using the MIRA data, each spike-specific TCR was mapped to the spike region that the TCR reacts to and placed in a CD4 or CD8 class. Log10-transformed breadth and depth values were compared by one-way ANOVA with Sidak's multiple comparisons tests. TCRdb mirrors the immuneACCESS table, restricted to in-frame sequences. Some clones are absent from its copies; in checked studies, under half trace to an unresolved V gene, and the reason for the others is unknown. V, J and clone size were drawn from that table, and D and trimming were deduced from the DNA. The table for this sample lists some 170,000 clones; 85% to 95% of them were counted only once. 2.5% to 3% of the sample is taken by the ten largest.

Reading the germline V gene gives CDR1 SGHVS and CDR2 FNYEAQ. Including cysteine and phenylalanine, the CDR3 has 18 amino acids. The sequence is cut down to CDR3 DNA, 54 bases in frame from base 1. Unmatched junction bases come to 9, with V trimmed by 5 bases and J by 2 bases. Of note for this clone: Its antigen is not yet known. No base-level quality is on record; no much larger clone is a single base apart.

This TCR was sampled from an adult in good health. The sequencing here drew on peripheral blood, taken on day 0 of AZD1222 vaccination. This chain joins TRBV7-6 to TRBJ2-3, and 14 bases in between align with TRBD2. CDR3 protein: CASSQGLAGGLNTDTQYF. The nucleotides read TGTGCCAGCAGCCAAGGACTAGCGGGAGGCCTAAACACAGATACGCAGTATTTT.